These 17 T cell receptor beta chains were all obtained from the same sample, sequenced in a study of blood T cell repertoires in COVID-19. Profiling relied on immunoSEQ multiplex PCR, and the TCRdb table lists in-frame clones only, not all of them. Seen here are 45,000 or so clones, about 90% observed once, and the top ten hold around 9.6%. Sequencing was carried out using peripheral blood. These receptor sequences come from a woman aged 80 or over with active COVID-19.

This clone has more than one count but fewer than ten. CDR3 sequence: CASSYRTGTGNSPLHF. In DNA, the CDR3 is TGTGCCAGCAGCTATCGGACAGGGACAGGGAATTCACCCCTCCACTTT. V is TRBV7-2 and J is TRBJ1-6; 9 bases are shared with TRBD1. J lost 7 bases, V lost 4 bases, and 8 bases had no gene match. Germline V lookup: CDR1 SGHTA, CDR2 FQGNSA. This CDR3 region has 16 residues.

The chain couples TRBV6-5 to TRBJ1-3; TRBD1 is a possible D gene (5 bases). The germline V and J ends were trimmed by 5 bases and 0 bases, with 11 bases remaining between them. Germline CDR1 MNHEY, CDR2 SVGAGI. This CDR3 spans 15 amino acids. CDR3 in DNA: TGTGCCAGCAGTCCAAGACAGACCTCTGGAAACACCATATATTTT. It translates to CASSPRQTSGNTIYF.

This chain connects TRBV6-5 to TRBJ1-1, with unresolved D. V was trimmed by 0 bases and J by 1 base, leaving 9 bases between them. CDR1 MNHEY and CDR2 SVGAGI come from the germline V gene. The CDR3 runs 15 residues. This CDR3 is CASSYSNTPNTEAFF. The CDR3 DNA reads as TGTGCCAGCAGTTACTCGAATACACCGAACACTGAAGCTTTCTTT.

The chain employs TRBV5-8 and TRBJ2-3, with 8 bases aligning to TRBD1. CDR1 is SGHTS and CDR2 is YDEGEE in the germline V gene. V was pared by 6 bases and J by 4 bases, with 4 bases of the junction left unmatched. This CDR3 has 13 amino acids. The CDR3 loop reads CASTDRVPDTQYF. The CDR3 DNA reads as TGTGCCAGCACGGACAGGGTTCCAGATACGCAGTATTTT.

The chain uses TRBV10-3 and TRBJ2-2, with a tentative D call TRBD2 (5 bases). Germline values: CDR1 ENHRY, CDR2 SYGVKD. The CDR3 consists of 14 residues. The ends were cut back, 3 bases at V and 6 bases at J, with 11 bases in the middle. In DNA, the CDR3 is TGTGCCATCAGTGATGTCGGGATACCCGGGGAGCTGTTTTTT. Translated: CAISDVGIPGELFF.

The CDR3 DNA reads TGTGCCAGTAGTAAGTCGATGGCAGGGGGAAATGGCTACACCTTC. Encoded protein: CASSKSMAGGNGYTF. The chain employs TRBV19 and TRBJ1-2; 7 bases are shared with TRBD1. CDR1 LNHDA and CDR2 SQIVND come from the germline V gene (reference sequence). J gave up 6 bases and V 4 bases, and 11 bases lay outside the gene matches. The CDR3 spans 15 residues.

The chain carries TRBV6-5 and TRBJ2-1, with 8 bases matching TRBD2. The J segment lost 4 bases and the V segment lost 2 bases, leaving 7 bases of the junction unmatched. The CDR3 contains 16 residues. CDR1 is MNHEY and CDR2 is SVGAGI in the germline V gene. The CDR3 nucleotides read TGTGCCAGCAGTTACCTCGGGACTAGGGCATACAATGAGCAGTTCTTC. Its translation is CASSYLGTRAYNEQFF.

The V call is TRBV11-2, the J call TRBJ1-3; D unresolved. The V end was cut by 3 bases, the J end by 0 bases, with 9 bases between. The CDR3 covers 15 residues. Germline V lookup: CDR1 SGHAT, CDR2 FQNNGV. The CDR3 nucleotides are TGTGCCAGCAGCTTTCGAGTCAACTCTGGAAACACCATATATTTT. Residues: CASSFRVNSGNTIYF.

The CDR3: CASSQDRGTNEKLFF. CDR3 in DNA: TGCGCCAGCAGCCAAGATCGGGGAACTAATGAAAAACTGTTTTTT. The chain has TRBV4-3 and TRBJ1-4; the D is unclear. The CDR3 has 15 amino acids. V was shortened by 0 bases and J by 1 base, with 6 bases between the two germline ends. Per germline, CDR1 LGHNA and CDR2 YSLEER.

This rearrangement joins TRBV4-2 to TRBJ1-3, with D perhaps matching TRBD1 (6 bases). V shed 4 bases and J shed 0 bases, with 13 bases lying between them. The CDR3 consists of 16 residues. CDR1 is LGHNA and CDR2 is YNFKEQ in the germline V gene. CDR3 amino acids: CASSPPTGNSGNTIYF. In nucleotides, the CDR3 is TGTGCCAGCAGCCCGCCGACAGGTAACTCTGGAAACACCATATATTTT.

The chain links TRBV29-1 to TRBJ1-1, with a weak D call TRBD1 (6 bases). Germline V gene sequence: CDR1 SQVTM, CDR2 ANQGSEA. V shed 5 bases and J shed 5 bases, with 15 bases lying between them. The CDR3 contains 13 residues. The CDR3 DNA follows: TGCAGCGTTCTATTAGGGGGGGTAACTGAAGCTTTCTTT. It specifies CSVLLGGVTEAFF. Full variable domain (remainder filled in from reference TRBV29-1 and TRBJ1-1): SAVISQKPSRDICQRGTSLTIQCQVDSQVTMMFWYRQQPGQSLTLIATANQGSEATYESGFVIDKFPISRPNLTFSTLTVSNMSPEDSSIYLCSVLLGGVTEAFFGQGTRLTVV.

This clone has just one count. The chain couples TRBV5-6 to TRBJ2-7, with D uncertain. Germline V CDR1 and CDR2: SGHDT, YYEEEE. The CDR3 contains 14 residues. V was clipped by 0 bases and J by 2 bases, with 9 bases between them. The CDR3 bases are TGTGCCAGCAGCTTGGCCAGGTTTCCCTACGAGCAGTACTTC. Its protein is CASSLARFPYEQYF.

The chain links TRBV7-9 to TRBJ2-5; 9 nucleotides align to TRBD1. The J segment lost 2 bases and the V segment lost 5 bases, leaving 9 bases of the junction unmatched. The length of the CDR3 is 16 residues. The V gene's germline CDR1 is SEHNR and CDR2 FQNEAQ (reference sequence). The CDR3 sequence: CASSRTPGQGQETQYF. CDR3 in DNA: TGTGCCAGCAGCCGAACGCCGGGACAGGGACAAGAGACCCAGTACTTC.

The CDR3 sequence is CASSPGTAKETQYF. The CDR3 nucleotides read TGTGCCAGCAGCCCCGGGACAGCCAAAGAGACCCAGTACTTC. The chain combines TRBV7-2 with TRBJ2-5; 7 bases match TRBD1. The V segment lost 5 bases and the J segment 3 bases; nucleotides outside the gene matches: 6. The CDR3 is 14 amino acids. Germline CDR1 SGHTA, CDR2 FQGNSA.

This clone was seen a single time. Here the CDR3 DNA reads TGTGCCAGCGCTGGCCTAGCGGGGCGGAATGAGCAGTTCTTC. Translating it yields CASAGLAGRNEQFF. The chain couples TRBV28 to TRBJ2-1; TRBD2 aligns across 9 bases. The CDR3 is made up of 14 amino acids. Germline V gives CDR1 MDHEN, CDR2 SYDVKM. V lost 8 bases, J lost 7 bases, and 9 bases stayed unmatched. Complete variable domain (other parts from reference TRBV28 and TRBJ2-1): DVKVTQSSRYLVKRTGEKVFLECVQDMDHENMFWYRQDPGLGLRLIYFSYDVKMKEKGDIPEGYSVSREKKERFSLILESASTNQTSMYLCASAGLAGRNEQFFGPGTRLTVL.

This chain connects TRBV7-3 to TRBJ1-1, with a tentative D call TRBD1 (6 bases). This CDR3 is 14 amino acids long. Trimming left V 0 bases short and J 4 bases short, with 9 bases between. Germline assignment: CDR1 SGHTA and CDR2 FQGTGA. This chain's CDR3 is CASSLTMGATEAFF. The CDR3 bases are TGTGCCAGCAGCTTAACGATGGGGGCCACTGAAGCTTTCTTT.

The chain combines TRBV19 with TRBJ2-1; 7 nucleotides agree with TRBD2. CDR1 and CDR2 (germline): LNHDA, SQIVND (reference sequence). The trim removed 1 base at V and 6 bases at J, leaving 3 bases unmatched. The CDR3 extends over 14 amino acids. The DNA for the CDR3 is TGTGCCAGTAGTATAGGACTAGCCCCCAATGAGCAGTTCTTC. It encodes CASSIGLAPNEQFF. Using reference TRBV19 and TRBJ2-1 for the parts outside the CDR3, the full variable domain is DGGITQSPKYLFRKEGQNVTLSCEQNLNHDAMYWYRQDPGQGLRLIYYSQIVNDFQKGDIAEGYSVSREKKESFPLTVTSAQKNPTAFYLCASSIGLAPNEQFFGPGTRLTVL.